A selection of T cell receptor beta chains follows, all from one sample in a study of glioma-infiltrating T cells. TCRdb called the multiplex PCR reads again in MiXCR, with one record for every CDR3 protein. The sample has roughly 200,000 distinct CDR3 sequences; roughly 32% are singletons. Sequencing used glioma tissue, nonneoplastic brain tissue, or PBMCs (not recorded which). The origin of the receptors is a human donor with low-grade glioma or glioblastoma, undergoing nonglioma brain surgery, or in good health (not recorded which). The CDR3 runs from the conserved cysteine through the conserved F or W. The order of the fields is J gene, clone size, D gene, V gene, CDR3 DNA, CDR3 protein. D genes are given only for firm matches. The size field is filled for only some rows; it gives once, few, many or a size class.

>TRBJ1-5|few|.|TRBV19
TGTGCCAGTGTGGTCAGGGGAGAGAGCAATCAGCCCCAGCATTTT
CASVVRGESNQPQHF
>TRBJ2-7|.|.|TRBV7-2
TGTGCCAGCAGCAAATCCCTGAGTCAGGGGCCCATCTCCTACGAGCAGTACTTC
CASSKSLSQGPISYEQYF
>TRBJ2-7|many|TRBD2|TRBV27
TGTGCCAGCAGTGAGGGGACTAGCGGGAGGGGTGAGCAGTACTTC
CASSEGTSGRGEQYF
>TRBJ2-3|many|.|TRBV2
TGTGCCAGCACTGGATGGGCAGATACGCAGTATTTT
CASTGWADTQYF
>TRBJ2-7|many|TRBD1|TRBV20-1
TGCAGTGCTAGGATATGGACAGGGGGTACCTACGAGCAGTACTTC
CSARIWTGGTYEQYF
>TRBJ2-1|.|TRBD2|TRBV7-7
TGCGCCAGCAGCCATCCGGGGGGGGGCTCCTACAATAAGCAGTTCTTC
CASSHPGGGSYNKQFF
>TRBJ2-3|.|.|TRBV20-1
TGCAGTGCTAGACAAGTATCGGTGGATACGCAGTATTTT
CSARQVSVDTQYF
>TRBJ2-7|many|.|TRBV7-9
TGTGCCAGCACCCTAGGGATATCCGAGCAGTACTTC
CASTLGISEQYF
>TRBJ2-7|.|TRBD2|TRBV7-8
TGTGCCAGCAGCTTAGGCCGTCGGCGGGGGTTCTACGAGCAGTACTTC
CASSLGRRRGFYEQYF
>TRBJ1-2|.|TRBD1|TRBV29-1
TGCAGCGTTGTGGGACAGCCTAACTATGGCTACACCTTC
CSVVGQPNYGYTF
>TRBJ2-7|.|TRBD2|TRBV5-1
TGCGCCAGCAGCTTGGACGGGACTAGCGTATCCTACGAGCAGTACTTC
CASSLDGTSVSYEQYF
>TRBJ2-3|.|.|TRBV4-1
TGCGCCACCTGGGACCCCCCTCGGACAGATACGCAGTATTTT
CATWDPPRTDTQYF
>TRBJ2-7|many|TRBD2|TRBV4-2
TGTGCCAGCAGCCAAGACCCGGGACTAGCGAGGGAGCAGTACTTC
CASSQDPGLAREQYF
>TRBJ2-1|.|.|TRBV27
TGTGTTAGCAGTCCGCTAGCGTGCGTCGACAATGAGCAGTTCTTC
CVSSPLACVDNEQFF
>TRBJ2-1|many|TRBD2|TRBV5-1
TGCGCCAGCAGCCCTGAGACTAGCGGGAAAAACAATGAGCAGTTCTTC
CASSPETSGKNNEQFF
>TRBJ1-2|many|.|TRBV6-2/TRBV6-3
TGTGCCAGCAGTTACTCGGCCAGGGCGGAAAACTATGGCTACACCTTC
CASSYSARAENYGYTF
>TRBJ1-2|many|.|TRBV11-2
TGTGCCAGCAGCTTTTCACAGAGGGATGGCTACACCTTC
CASSFSQRDGYTF
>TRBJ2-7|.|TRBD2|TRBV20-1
TGCAGTGCCCGGACTAGCGGTTACTACGAGCAGTACTTC
CSARTSGYYEQYF
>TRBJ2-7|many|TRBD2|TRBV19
TGTGCCAGTAGTAGAATAGCGGGAGGGCCATTTGACGAGCAGTACTTC
CASSRIAGGPFDEQYF
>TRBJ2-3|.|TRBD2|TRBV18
TGTGCCAACTCACCCTGGACTAGCGGGAACACAGATACGCAGTATTTT
CANSPWTSGNTDTQYF
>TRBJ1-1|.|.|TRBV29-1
TGCAGCGTTGGAGTCTATCGGTCGAGGGGAAATGCTGAAGCTTTCTTT
CSVGVYRSRGNAEAFF
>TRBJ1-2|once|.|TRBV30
TGTGCCTGGAGGACTACGAACTCCCAGGGGGGCTACACCTTC
CAWRTTNSQGGYTF
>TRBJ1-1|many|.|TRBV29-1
TGCAGCGTTGAGGGGGGGGGCCCTGAAGCTTTCTTT
CSVEGGGPEAFF
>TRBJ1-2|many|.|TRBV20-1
TGCAGTGCTGATCAACAGGAGAACTATGGCTACACCTTC
CSADQQENYGYTF
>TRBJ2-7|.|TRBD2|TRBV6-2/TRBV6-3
TGTGCCAGCAGTTCCCTCGGGACTAGCGGGAGTATCTACGAGCAGTACTTC
CASSSLGTSGSIYEQYF
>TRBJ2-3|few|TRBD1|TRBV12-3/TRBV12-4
TGTGCCAGCAGCCGGACAGGGGACGTGAATACGCAGTATTTT
CASSRTGDVNTQYF
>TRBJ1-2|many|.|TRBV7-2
TGTGCCAGCAGCCGTGGGGGTAACTATGGCTACACCTTC
CASSRGGNYGYTF
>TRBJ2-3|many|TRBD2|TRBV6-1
TGTGCCAGCAGCTCTGGGCCAGCGGGAGGGCAAGATACGCAGTATTTT
CASSSGPAGGQDTQYF
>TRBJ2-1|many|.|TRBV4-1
TGCGCCAGCAAGTGGGTTGGTAACAATGAGCAGTTCTTC
CASKWVGNNEQFF
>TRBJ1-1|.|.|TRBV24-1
TGTGCCAACCGCGTGGGACATCTGAACACTGAAGCTTTCTTT
CANRVGHLNTEAFF
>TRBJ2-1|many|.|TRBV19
TGTGCCAGTAGGATCGGGAGAAGGGACAATGAGCAGTTCTTC
CASRIGRRDNEQFF
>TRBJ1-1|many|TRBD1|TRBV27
TGTGCCAGCAGTTTAAGACAGGGGGCGCAAACTGAAGCTTTCTTT
CASSLRQGAQTEAFF
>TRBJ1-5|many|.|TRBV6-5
TGTGCCAGCAGTTACGACAGGAACCAGCCCCAGCATTTT
CASSYDRNQPQHF